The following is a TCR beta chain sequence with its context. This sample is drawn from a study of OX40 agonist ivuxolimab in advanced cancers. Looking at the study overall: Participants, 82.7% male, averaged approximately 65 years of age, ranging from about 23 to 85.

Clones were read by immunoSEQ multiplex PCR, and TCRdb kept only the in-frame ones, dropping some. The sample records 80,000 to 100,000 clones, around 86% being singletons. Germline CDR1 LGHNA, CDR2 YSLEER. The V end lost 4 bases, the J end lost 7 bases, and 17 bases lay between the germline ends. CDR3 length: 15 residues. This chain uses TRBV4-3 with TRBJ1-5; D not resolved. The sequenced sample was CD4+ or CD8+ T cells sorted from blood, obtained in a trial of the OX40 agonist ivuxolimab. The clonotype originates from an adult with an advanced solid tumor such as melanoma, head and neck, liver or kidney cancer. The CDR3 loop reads CASSPGWRAGQPQHF. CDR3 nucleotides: TGCGCCAGCAGCCCAGGTTGGAGGGCAGGACAGCCCCAGCATTTT.